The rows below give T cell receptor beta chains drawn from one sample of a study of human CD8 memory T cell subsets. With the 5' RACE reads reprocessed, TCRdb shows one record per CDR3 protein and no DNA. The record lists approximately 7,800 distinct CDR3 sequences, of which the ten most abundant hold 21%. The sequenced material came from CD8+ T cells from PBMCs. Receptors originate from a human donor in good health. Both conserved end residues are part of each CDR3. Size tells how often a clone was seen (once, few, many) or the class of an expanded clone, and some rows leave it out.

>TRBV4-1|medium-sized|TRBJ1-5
CASSQETVRQPQHF
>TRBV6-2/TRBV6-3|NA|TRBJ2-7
CASSLTGRYEQYF
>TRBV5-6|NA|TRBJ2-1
CASSSDRYNEQFF
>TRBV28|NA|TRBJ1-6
CASSFTTRTPLHF
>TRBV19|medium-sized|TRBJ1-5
CASSDWSNQPQHF
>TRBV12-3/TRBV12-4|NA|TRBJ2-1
CASTLILNEQFF
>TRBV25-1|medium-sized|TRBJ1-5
CASSEMGHHQPQHF
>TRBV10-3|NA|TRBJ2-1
CAISESGTGHNEQFF
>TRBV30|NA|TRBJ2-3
CAWIRQATLTDTQYF
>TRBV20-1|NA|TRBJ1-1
CSARSLTGTEAFF
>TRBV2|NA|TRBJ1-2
CASTPQGDGYTF
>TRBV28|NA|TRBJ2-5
CASSSAGGPGETQYF
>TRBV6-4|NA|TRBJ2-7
CASSDSGRGEQYF
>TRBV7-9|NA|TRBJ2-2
CASSPRLRGGHTGELFF
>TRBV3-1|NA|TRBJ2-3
CASSQEVAGGKDTQYF
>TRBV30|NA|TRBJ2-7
CAWSPQSYEQYF
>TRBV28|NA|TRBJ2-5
CASSLGTGEGETQYF
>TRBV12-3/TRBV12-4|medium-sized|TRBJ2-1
CASSSDPTLGNYNEQFF
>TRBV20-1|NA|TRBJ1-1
CSVWGGQGNTEAFF
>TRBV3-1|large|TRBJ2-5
CASSQEEGRGQETQYF
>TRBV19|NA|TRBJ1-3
CASRTGRAGNTIYF
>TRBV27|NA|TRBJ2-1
CASSSNRDSWYNEQFF
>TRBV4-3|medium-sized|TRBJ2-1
CASSQDLDEYNEQFF
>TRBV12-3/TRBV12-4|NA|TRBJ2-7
CASSFSPTYEQYF
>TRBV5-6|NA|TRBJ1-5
CASSLAGGFDQPQHF
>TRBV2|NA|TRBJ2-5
CASRPSGETQYF
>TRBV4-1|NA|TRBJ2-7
CASSHPGLAASYEQYF
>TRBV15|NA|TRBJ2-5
CATSGAGGGETQYF
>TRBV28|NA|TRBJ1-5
CASSYRFRGNQPQHF
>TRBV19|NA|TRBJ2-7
CASSSGGEQYF
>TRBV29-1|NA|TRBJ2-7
CSVGSGYEQYF
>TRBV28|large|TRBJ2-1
CASSFTGYSYNEQFF
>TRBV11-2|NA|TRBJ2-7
CASSPEGGSPYEQYF
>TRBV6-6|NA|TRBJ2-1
CASSYGPTSGSVNEQFF
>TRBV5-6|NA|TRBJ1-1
CASSPTGGISKNTEAFF
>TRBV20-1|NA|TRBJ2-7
CSATPDRASSYEQYF
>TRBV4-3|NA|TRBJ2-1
CASSPTGTGLFNEQFF
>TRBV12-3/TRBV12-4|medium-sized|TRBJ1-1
CASSSSDRNTEAFF
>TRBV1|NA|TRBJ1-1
CTSSQDCRTPVEAFF
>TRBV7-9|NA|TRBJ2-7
CASSLGWEGPSSYEQYF
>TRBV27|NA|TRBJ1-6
CASSPRQGYNSPLHF
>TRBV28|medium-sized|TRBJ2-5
CASSFSGRAGKETQYF
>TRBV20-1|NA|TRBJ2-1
CSARADGGEYNEQFF
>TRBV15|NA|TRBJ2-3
CATSREGRSTDTQYF
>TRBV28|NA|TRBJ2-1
CASSSSPGRSYNEQFF
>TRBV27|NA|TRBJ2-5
CASRTSGSRETQYF
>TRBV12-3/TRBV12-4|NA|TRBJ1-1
CASSSTEASTEAFF
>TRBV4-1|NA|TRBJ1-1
CASSRRQYTEAFF
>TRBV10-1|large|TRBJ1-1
CASSARENTEAFF
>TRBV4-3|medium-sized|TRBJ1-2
CASSQGQGAYYGYTF